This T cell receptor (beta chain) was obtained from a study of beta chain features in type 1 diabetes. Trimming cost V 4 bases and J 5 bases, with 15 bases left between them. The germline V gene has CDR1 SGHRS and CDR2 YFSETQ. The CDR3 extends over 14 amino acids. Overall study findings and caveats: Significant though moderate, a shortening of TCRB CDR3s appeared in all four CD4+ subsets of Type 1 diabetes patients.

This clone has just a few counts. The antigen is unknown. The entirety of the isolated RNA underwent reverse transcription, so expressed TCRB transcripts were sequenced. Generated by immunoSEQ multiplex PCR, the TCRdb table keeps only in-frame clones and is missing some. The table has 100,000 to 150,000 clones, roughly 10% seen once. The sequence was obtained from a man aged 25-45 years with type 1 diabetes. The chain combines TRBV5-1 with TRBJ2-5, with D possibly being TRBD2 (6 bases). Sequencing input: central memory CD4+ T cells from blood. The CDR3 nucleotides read TGCGCCAGCAGCGAACCTTCAGGAGGGGAGACCCAGTACTTC. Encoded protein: CASSEPSGGETQYF.